This TCR beta chain came from a study of T cell repertoires in cytomegalovirus infection (dated by TCRdb to the late 2010s). For context, the study as a whole: Peptide stimulations targeted recently identified HLA-C-restricted CMV epitopes, whose presentation resists viral immunomodulation, together with well-studied HLA-B-restricted epitopes. Donor HLA type was relevant to the analysis, as public TCR beta signatures indicated carriage of CMV infection together with the matching HLA type. What the work shows at the level of the full study, not this receptor alone: The ex vivo response was dominated by HLA-C-restricted CMV-specific TCR beta clonotypes, which also provided the single most frequent clonotype in two of eight donors. Cumulative frequency of public TCR beta family members discriminated carriers of CMV infection plus the relevant HLA type in this cohort and an independent 352-donor cohort.

Remarks on this clonotype: Its target antigen remains unknown. Base quality data are lacking; no much larger clone is found one base away.

Sequencing used an Illumina HiSeq 1500. The public sequencing data were trimmed at Q25 with fastp and processed into clonotypes with MiXCR by TCRdb, which kept only in-frame beta chains. CDR3 protein duplicates are merged, each entry listing the most common genes and DNA. A total of approximately 600,000 distinct CDR3 sequences appear in this sample, roughly 42% of them only once. 48% of the sample rests with the top ten. Relative to germline, V is missing 6 bases and J is missing 1 base, with 6 bases of the junction outside any gene match. The CDR3 holds 16 amino acids from the cysteine to the phenylalanine. The entry retains the CDR3 DNA only, 48 bases that are in frame from base 1. CDR1 and CDR2 (SGHNT, YYREEE) derive from the germline V gene (reference sequence). The label giving this sample's treatment or condition can be read as: in vitro stimulation with specific CMV peptide epitopes to enrich CMV-specific T cells.

This chain joins TRBV5-4 to TRBJ2-3; TRBD2 agrees with 12 junctional bases. This TCR was sampled from a human donor in good health (CMV status not recorded). Some clones in this sample may be carry-over from other donors' samples. Sequencing used cultured PBMCs, obtained from culture after CMV antigen stimulation. The CDR3 region: CASTQTSGGRTDTQYF. The nucleotide sequence reads TGTGCCAGCACCCAGACTAGCGGGGGCCGCACAGATACGCAGTATTTT.